The 27 T cell receptor beta chains below were found in one sample sequenced in a study of blood T cell repertoires in COVID-19. Produced via immunoSEQ multiplex PCR; TCRdb's table is partial and in-frame only. The data hold 200,000 or so clones, with about 90% observed a single time. The specimen was peripheral blood. The receptor set was obtained from a woman aged 55-75 years with acute or convalescent COVID-19.

This clone was observed a few times. This chain joins TRBV28 and TRBJ2-7; 7 bases align to TRBD1. There are 13 residues in the CDR3. Trimming took 5 bases from V and 2 from J; bases not matched to a gene: 3. Germline V gives CDR1 MDHEN, CDR2 SYDVKM. CDR3 residues: CASSGTGAYEQYF. CDR3 DNA: TGTGCCAGCAGTGGCACAGGGGCCTACGAGCAGTACTTC. Combining the CDR3 with reference TRBV28 and TRBJ2-7 gives the whole variable domain DVKVTQSSRYLVKRTGEKVFLECVQDMDHENMFWYRQDPGLGLRLIYFSYDVKMKEKGDIPEGYSVSREKKERFSLILESASTNQTSMYLCASSGTGAYEQYFGPGTRLTVT.

J is TRBJ2-6 and V is TRBV19; perhaps TRBD2 as D (6 bases). V was cut by 7 bases and J by 0 bases, with 13 bases left in between. Germline CDR1 LNHDA, CDR2 SQIVND (reference sequence). This CDR3 comprises 16 residues. CDR3 nucleotides: TGTGCCAGTACTAGCGCCTCGAGCTCTGGGGCCAACGTCCTGACTTTC. Translating gives CASTSASSSGANVLTF.

This clone was detected only a few times. The DNA for the CDR3 is TGCGCCAGCAGTTTCGCGCGCCCTTCTAACTATGGCTACACCTTC. Amino acids: CASSFARPSNYGYTF. The chain has TRBV5-1 and TRBJ1-2; D unresolved. CDR3 length: 15 residues. With 5 bases removed from V and 0 bases from J, the gap between germline ends came to 14 bases. CDR1 SGHRS and CDR2 YFSETQ come from the germline V gene.

V gene TRBV30 combines with J gene TRBJ1-3; TRBD1 matches 8 bases. Germline V gene sequence: CDR1 GTSNPN, CDR2 SVGIG (reference sequence). CDR3 length: 13 amino acids. V shed 5 bases, J shed 5 bases, and the junction held 5 bases outside the gene matches. The CDR3 loop is CAWGQGFRNTIYF. CDR3 coding DNA: TGTGCCTGGGGACAGGGATTTAGAAACACCATATATTTT.

The V call is TRBV5-6, the J call TRBJ1-3, with a tentative D call TRBD1 (5 bases). This CDR3 has 17 amino acids. V shed 2 bases and J shed 0 bases, with 15 bases lying between them. Per germline, CDR1 SGHDT and CDR2 YYEEEE. The CDR3 reads CASSFNINGASGNTIYF. CDR3 nucleotide sequence: TGTGCCAGCAGCTTTAACATCAATGGGGCCTCTGGAAACACCATATATTTT.

The V and J genes are TRBV10-2 and TRBJ1-2, with D possibly matching TRBD1 (6 bases). Germline CDR1 reads WSHSY; CDR2 reads SAAADI. CDR3 length: 13 amino acids. V lost 3 bases to trimming and J lost 4 bases, with 9 bases between them. CDR3 sequence reads: CASSDLQGYGYTF. The CDR3 region has the DNA TGCGCCAGCAGTGACTTACAGGGCTATGGCTACACCTTC.

This rearrangement joins TRBV4-2 to TRBJ2-1; TRBD1 matches 7 bases. From germline, CDR1 is LGHNA and CDR2 YNFKEQ. This CDR3 is built from 14 residues. V was pared by 6 bases and J by 12 bases, with 14 bases of the junction left unmatched. The CDR3 DNA reads as TGTGCCAGCAGTTTGACAGGGCAACTAGTTGGGCAGTTCTTC. It yields the protein CASSLTGQLVGQFF.

This chain connects TRBV2 to TRBJ2-1; 9 bases fit TRBD1. The CDR3 runs to 14 residues. The junction had 3 bases not matched to a gene; V was cut back by 5 bases and J by 4 bases. Germline values: CDR1 SNHLY, CDR2 FYNNEI. The CDR3 DNA sequence: TGTGCCAGCAGTCCGGGACAGGGATACAATGAGCAGTTCTTC. Its protein is CASSPGQGYNEQFF.

The chain recombines TRBV5-4 with TRBJ1-1, with D hard to call. The CDR3 loop spans 15 amino acids. CDR1 and CDR2 from the germline V gene are SGHNT and YYREEE (reference sequence). V gave up 1 base and J gave up 4 bases, with 14 bases separating them. In DNA, the CDR3 is TGTGCCAGCAGCTTGAATGGTTACGGGGTCACTGAAGCTTTCTTT. It translates to CASSLNGYGVTEAFF.

The rearrangement links TRBV20-1 to TRBJ2-6, with D unclear. There are 11 residues in the CDR3. V lost 0 bases and J lost 13, with 7 bases in between. Looked up from germline, CDR1 is DFQATT and CDR2 is SNEGSKA (reference sequence). The CDR3 DNA reads TGCAGTGCTAGAGATCCCCTGGTCCTGACTTTC. Translation gives CSARDPLVLTF.

The table lists this clone with many counts. The V and J genes are TRBV11-2 and TRBJ1-2, with D uncertain. V was pared by 0 bases and J by 4 bases, with 3 bases between. The length of the CDR3 is 12 residues. CDR1 SGHAT and CDR2 FQNNGV come from the germline V gene. CDR3 protein: CASSLDVYGYTF. CDR3 bases: TGTGCCAGCAGCTTAGACGTCTATGGCTACACCTTC.

V and J are TRBV7-8 and TRBJ1-2, with D unresolved. Germline values: CDR1 SGHVS, CDR2 FQNEAQ. There are 14 residues in the CDR3. The germline V and J ends were trimmed by 1 base and 4 bases, with 10 bases remaining between them. CDR3 nucleotide sequence: TGTGCCAGCAGCTTAGTAGACTTGGGCTATGGCTACACCTTC. It yields the protein CASSLVDLGYGYTF.

This clone was seen only a few times. The J gene is TRBJ1-2, the V gene TRBV12-3 or TRBV12-4, with no clear D. The V gene lost 7 bases and the J gene lost 5 bases, with 14 bases spanning the gap. The CDR3 totals 13 residues. The CDR3 nucleotides are TGTGCCAGCACCCCCCAGCTAGCTTATGGCTACACCTTC. Translating gives CASTPQLAYGYTF.

V and J are TRBV9 and TRBJ1-2, with a possible D match to TRBD1 (5 bases). V lost 6 bases and J 4 bases, leaving 13 bases between the germline ends. The CDR3 spans 13 residues. Germline CDR1 is SGDLS and CDR2 is YYNGEE. CDR3 sequence: CASNPGGTYGYTF. The CDR3 DNA is TGTGCCAGCAACCCTGGAGGGACCTATGGCTACACCTTC.

The chain links TRBV18 to TRBJ1-5; D may be TRBD1 (6 bases). Trimming took off 8 bases at V and 5 bases at J, with 13 bases between the two ends. CDR1 is KGHSH, CDR2 LQKENI, per germline. This CDR3 is 13 amino acids long. The CDR3 sequence is CASTGRGDQPQHF. The CDR3 DNA is TGTGCCAGCACGGGCAGGGGTGATCAGCCCCAGCATTTT. Filled out from reference TRBV18 and TRBJ1-5, the complete variable domain reads NAGVMQNPRHLVRRRGQEARLRCSPMKGHSHVYWYRQLPEEGLKFMVYLQKENIIDESGMPKERFSAEFPKEGPSILRIQQVVRGDSAAYFCASTGRGDQPQHFGDGTRLSIL.

The gene calls are TRBV7-9 and TRBJ2-5, with TRBD2 matching over 14 bases. J gave up 6 bases and V 5 bases, and 5 bases lay outside the gene matches. The length of the CDR3 is 15 residues. Looked up from germline, CDR1 is SEHNR and CDR2 is FQNEAQ (reference sequence). CDR3 coding DNA: TGTGCCAGCAGCCGGACTAGCGGGGGGAGAAAGACCCAGTACTTC. This translates into CASSRTSGGRKTQYF.

This chain joins TRBV28 and TRBJ2-4; TRBD2 agrees at 10 bases. V gave up 5 bases and J gave up 7 bases; unmatched junction bases: 11. The CDR3 extends over 16 amino acids. Germline CDR1 is MDHEN and CDR2 is SYDVKM. As DNA, the CDR3 is TGTGCCAGCAGTGTCGGGACTAGCGCTAAGGGGAACATTCAGTACTTC. It translates to CASSVGTSAKGNIQYF.

V gene TRBV27 combines with J gene TRBJ2-7, with a tentative D call TRBD2 (6 bases). The germline V gene has CDR1 MNHEY and CDR2 SMNVEV (reference sequence). There are 14 residues in the CDR3. The V gene lost 7 bases and the J gene lost 5 bases, with 18 bases spanning the gap. The CDR3 loop is CASTSGGYWNEQYF. In DNA form, the CDR3 reads TGTGCCAGCACCTCCGGGGGATATTGGAACGAGCAGTACTTC.

The chain links TRBV6-2 or TRBV6-3 to TRBJ1-6; 7 nucleotides agree with TRBD1. Germline CDR1 and CDR2: MNHEY and SVGEGT. CDR3 size: 15 residues. Trimming cost V 2 bases and J 9 bases; bases outside gene matches: 7. The CDR3 reads CASSYTTGRSSPLHF. In DNA form, the CDR3 reads TGTGCCAGCAGTTACACGACAGGGAGGAGTTCACCCCTCCACTTT.

V gene TRBV15 combines with J gene TRBJ2-5, with a tentative D call TRBD2 (6 bases). Trimming pared 3 bases from V and 1 base from J, leaving 18 bases between. Germline V gives CDR1 LNHNV, CDR2 YYDKDF (reference sequence). This CDR3 has 17 amino acids. This CDR3 reads CATSSPSGGVAQETQYF. The CDR3 region has the DNA TGTGCCACCAGCAGCCCTAGTGGAGGGGTGGCCCAAGAGACCCAGTACTTC. Full variable domain (outside the CDR3, taken from reference TRBV15 and TRBJ2-5): DAMVIQNPRYQVTQFGKPVTLSCSQTLNHNVMYWYQQKSSQAPKLLFHYYDKDFNNEADTPDNFQSRRPNTSFCFLDIRSPGLGDTAMYLCATSSPSGGVAQETQYFGPGTRLLVL.

CDR3 nucleotides: TGTGCCAGCAGCTCCCGTGGGACTAGCACAGATACGCAGTATTTT. It encodes CASSSRGTSTDTQYF. The rearrangement links TRBV5-8 to TRBJ2-3; weak D call: TRBD2 (6 bases). Germline V CDR1 and CDR2: SGHTS, YDEGEE. The CDR3 spans 15 residues. V gave up 3 bases and J gave up 0 bases, with 11 bases separating them. The full variable domain, in which reference TRBV5-8 and TRBJ2-3 provide the parts outside the CDR3, is EAGVTQSPTHLIKTRGQQATLRCSPISGHTSVYWYQQALGLGLQFLLWYDEGEERNRGNFPPRFSGRQFPNYSSELNVNALELEDSALYLCASSSRGTSTDTQYFGPGTRLTVL.

This chain connects TRBV28 to TRBJ2-7, with TRBD2 identical over 9 bases. There are 17 residues in the CDR3. From germline, CDR1 is MDHEN and CDR2 SYDVKM. Trimming removed 6 bases from V and 2 bases from J; junction bases left unmatched: 14. CDR3 bases: TGTGCCAGCAGATTGAGGCTGGCGGGAGGGTTAACCTACGAGCAGTACTTC. It is translated as CASRLRLAGGLTYEQYF.

V and J are TRBV5-1 and TRBJ2-1; a possible D gene is TRBD2 (5 bases). V was cut by 1 base and J by 5 bases, with 10 bases left in between. Germline CDR1 SGHRS, CDR2 YFSETQ. This CDR3 has 14 residues. CDR3 region: CASSLSPGNNEQFF. CDR3 nucleotide sequence: TGCGCCAGCAGCTTGTCCCCGGGAAACAATGAGCAGTTCTTC.

This sequence joins TRBV7-2 and TRBJ2-1; 12 bases fit TRBD2. The CDR3 has 14 residues. J was trimmed by 12 bases and V by 5 bases; bases with no gene match: 8. Germline V gene data show CDR1 as SGHTA and CDR2 as FQGNSA. CDR3 residues: CASSPSLAGGVQFF. The CDR3 nucleotides read TGTGCCAGCAGCCCCTCACTAGCGGGAGGAGTGCAGTTCTTC.

The genes are TRBV19 and TRBJ1-1; 9 nucleotides align to TRBD1. Unmatched junction bases numbered 10, after V lost 7 bases and J lost 4 bases. Germline CDR1 and CDR2: LNHDA and SQIVND (reference sequence). The CDR3 runs 15 residues. The CDR3 loop reads CASNVRTGESTEAFF. The CDR3 DNA follows: TGTGCCAGTAATGTTAGGACAGGGGAAAGCACTGAAGCTTTCTTT.

V usage is TRBV5-1 and J usage is TRBJ2-1; 9 bases map to TRBD1. The J segment lost 8 bases and the V segment lost 4 bases, leaving 7 bases of the junction unmatched. Germline CDR1 and CDR2: SGHRS and YFSETQ. The CDR3 is made up of 14 amino acids. This chain's CDR3 is CASSRDRAGDEQFF. CDR3 nucleotide sequence: TGCGCCAGCAGCCGGGACAGGGCTGGGGATGAGCAGTTCTTC.

This chain's CDR3 is CASSFGGQGLEAFF. The CDR3 region has the DNA TGCGCCAGCAGCTTTGGAGGACAGGGTTTGGAAGCTTTCTTT. This rearrangement joins TRBV5-1 to TRBJ1-1; TRBD1 matches 8 bases. Losses at the gene ends were 2 bases for V and 8 bases for J; bases not matched to a gene: 8. CDR1 is SGHRS, CDR2 YFSETQ, per germline. The CDR3 totals 14 residues.